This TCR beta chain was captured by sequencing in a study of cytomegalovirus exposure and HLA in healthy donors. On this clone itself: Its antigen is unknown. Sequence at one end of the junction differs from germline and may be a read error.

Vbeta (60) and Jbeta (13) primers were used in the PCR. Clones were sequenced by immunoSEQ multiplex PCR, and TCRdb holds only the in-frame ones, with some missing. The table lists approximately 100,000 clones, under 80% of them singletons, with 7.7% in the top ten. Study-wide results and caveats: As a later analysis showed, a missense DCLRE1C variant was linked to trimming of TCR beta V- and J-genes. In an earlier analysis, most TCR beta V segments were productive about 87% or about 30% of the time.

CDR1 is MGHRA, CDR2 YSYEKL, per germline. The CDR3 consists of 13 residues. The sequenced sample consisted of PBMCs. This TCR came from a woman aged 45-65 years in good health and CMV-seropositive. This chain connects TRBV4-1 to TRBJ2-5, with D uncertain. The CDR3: CAGSQSYLETQYF. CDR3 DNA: TGCGCCGGCAGCCAAAGCTACTTAGAGACCCAGTACTTC.